The entry below gives a single TCR beta chain sequence along with its context. Its antigen is unknown. The data originate from a study of monozygotic twins with inflammatory bowel disease. Following a re-call of the 5' RACE reads, TCRdb has one entry per CDR3 protein and lacks DNA. Its clone listing holds about 330,000 distinct CDR3 sequences. The germline gives CDR1 DFQATT, CDR2 SNEGSKA (reference sequence). This CDR3 comprises 15 residues. Every donor provided one blood sample measuring roughly 2.4 ml. Investigators extracted total RNA from whole blood and did not sort T cells. Study findings and constraints: By inverse Simpson index, TCRbeta diversity was lower in IBD patients than in healthy co-twins. Some repertoire variability may stem from patients' differing immunosuppressive treatments.

Sequenced sample: blood. The chain joins TRBV20-1 to TRBJ2-5. This TCR derives from a human donor with ulcerative colitis or Crohn's disease, or a healthy co-twin of an affected twin (not recorded which). CDR3 loop: CSARGGYGVQETQYF.